This TCR beta chain was captured in a study of blood T cell repertoires in COVID-19. Across the study: COVID-19 samples collected from the United States, Italy and Spain covered acute and convalescent phases. In each case, the material was cDNA or gDNA derived from T cells, B-cell-depleted T cells, or PBMCs.

Original processing methods: Amplification with reference gene primers provided the estimates of nucleated cell counts. TCRdb's table, derived via immunoSEQ multiplex PCR, lists solely in-frame clones and lacks some. V and J calls and clone size are given by that table; D and trimming were obtained from the DNA. The repertoire consists of about 78,000 clones, with 86% occurring once and the leading ten covering 4.9%. The sequence derives from a man over 45 with active or convalescent COVID-19. Sequences were obtained from peripheral blood.

The chain's CDR3 is CASSIETGTETQYF. The CDR3 DNA sequence: TGTGCCAGTAGTATAGAAACAGGCACGGAGACCCAGTACTTC. The chain couples TRBV19 to TRBJ2-5, with D possibly matching TRBD1 (5 bases). Trimming removed 0 bases at V and 5 bases at J, with 10 bases between. Germline V CDR1 and CDR2: LNHDA, SQIVND (reference sequence). The CDR3 has 14 residues.